Presented here are 20 T cell receptor beta chains from one specimen sequenced in a study of shared clonotypes between healthy human individuals. TCRdb's table, derived via immunoSEQ multiplex PCR, lists solely in-frame clones and lacks some. Of about 460,000 clones in the sample, roughly 80% were seen once. What was sequenced was PBMCs. The source is a woman aged 40 to 50 in good health. Some clones in this sample may be carry-over from other donors' samples.

The V gene is TRBV27, the J gene TRBJ2-1; 9 bases match TRBD2. CDR3 length equals 16 residues. V trimming: 2 bases; J trimming: 0 bases; junction bases outside the gene matches: 2. From germline, CDR1 is MNHEY and CDR2 SMNVEV (reference sequence). CDR3 nucleotides: TGTGCCAGCAGTTTAAGGGGACTAGCCTCCTACAATGAGCAGTTCTTC. This sequence encodes CASSLRGLASYNEQFF.

The chain links TRBV4-3 to TRBJ2-5; D gene ambiguous. The CDR3 is made up of 15 amino acids. The V end was cut by 1 base, the J end by 4 bases, with 13 bases between. Per the germline V gene, CDR1 is LGHNA and CDR2 is YSLEER. This CDR3 reads CASSQVTGWRETQYF. In DNA form, the CDR3 reads TGCGCCAGCAGCCAAGTGACGGGTTGGCGAGAGACCCAGTACTTC.

The chain has TRBV5-1 and TRBJ1-1; maybe TRBD1 (5 bases). Per germline, CDR1 SGHRS and CDR2 YFSETQ. The CDR3 extends over 14 amino acids. Trimming left V 0 bases short and J 10 bases short, with 16 bases between. This CDR3 is CASSLEGEPARAFF. The DNA for the CDR3 is TGCGCCAGCAGCTTGGAAGGGGAGCCGGCAAGAGCTTTCTTT.

This clone has more than one count but fewer than ten. The gene calls are TRBV28 and TRBJ2-7; D is uncertain. The CDR3 consists of 12 residues. Germline CDR1 reads MDHEN; CDR2 reads SYDVKM. V was cut by 6 bases and J by 2 bases, with 8 bases left in between. The CDR3 sequence: CASSGRPYEQYF. The CDR3 nucleotides are TGTGCCAGCAGCGGCCGACCCTACGAGCAGTACTTC.

This clone was seen a single time. The rearrangement uses TRBV27 and TRBJ1-2; D uncertain. The CDR3 covers 13 residues. The V gene's germline CDR1 is MNHEY and CDR2 SMNVEV (reference sequence). The ends were cut back, 3 bases at V and 4 bases at J, with 9 bases in the middle. The CDR3 spells CASSFAEGYGYTF. The CDR3 bases are TGTGCCAGCAGTTTTGCGGAGGGCTATGGCTACACCTTC.

A single count supports this clone. This specimen includes other DNA sequences encoding the same CDR3. In nucleotides, the CDR3 is TGTGCCAGCAGCTTAGGTCGAGCACAAGAGACCCAGTACTTC. Protein: CASSLGRAQETQYF. V gene TRBV7-2 combines with J gene TRBJ2-5; D unresolved. Germline assignment: CDR1 SGHTA and CDR2 FQGNSA. The CDR3 is 14 residues long. Trimming stripped 1 base from V and 2 bases from J, with 8 bases between.

The chain is built from TRBV29-1 and TRBJ1-5, with D maybe TRBD1 (6 bases). The ends were cut back, 6 bases at V and 3 bases at J, with 12 bases in the middle. The CDR3 loop spans 13 amino acids. Germline V lookup: CDR1 SQVTM, CDR2 ANQGSEA. The CDR3 loop reads CSVRGDNNQPQHF. In DNA form, the CDR3 reads TGCAGCGTCCGAGGGGACAACAATCAGCCCCAGCATTTT.

About this clone itself: Other DNA sequences in this sample translate to the same CDR3. The rearrangement joins TRBV18 to TRBJ2-5; D is ambiguous. This CDR3 spans 13 amino acids. CDR1 is KGHSH and CDR2 is LQKENI in the germline V gene. The V end lost 0 bases, the J end lost 2 bases, and 4 bases lay between the germline ends. DNA for the CDR3: TGTGCCAGCTCACCACCGGGGCAAGAGACCCAGTACTTC. Encoded protein: CASSPPGQETQYF.

The gene calls are TRBV7-9 and TRBJ1-1; D not resolved. V lost 5 bases, J lost 2 bases, and 15 bases lay in between. CDR1 and CDR2 (germline): SEHNR, FQNEAQ (reference sequence). This CDR3 is built from 15 residues. The CDR3 nucleotides read TGTGCCAGCAGCACGCGCGGAGGAGGAAACACTGAAGCTTTCTTT. It specifies CASSTRGGGNTEAFF.

The V call is TRBV28, the J call TRBJ2-3; unclear D gene. CDR3 size: 16 residues. Trimming left V 2 bases short and J 2 bases short, with 14 bases between. Germline V gene lookup returns CDR1 MDHEN and CDR2 SYDVKM. CDR3: CASSLPHQPPTDTQYF. The DNA for the CDR3 is TGTGCCAGCAGTTTACCCCACCAGCCTCCCACAGATACGCAGTATTTT. Variable domain in full (rest from reference TRBV28 and TRBJ2-3): DVKVTQSSRYLVKRTGEKVFLECVQDMDHENMFWYRQDPGLGLRLIYFSYDVKMKEKGDIPEGYSVSREKKERFSLILESASTNQTSMYLCASSLPHQPPTDTQYFGPGTRLTVL.

The chain links TRBV25-1 to TRBJ2-1; the match to TRBD1 covers 8 bases. This CDR3 contains 15 residues. V gave up 6 bases and J gave up 5 bases; unmatched junction bases: 9. Germline CDR1 reads MGHDK; CDR2 reads SYGVNS. In DNA form, the CDR3 reads TGTGCCAGCAGCCCCCCCGAGACAGGGGACAATGAGCAGTTCTTC. It is translated as CASSPPETGDNEQFF.

The genes are TRBV29-1 and TRBJ2-7, with D tentatively TRBD1 (6 bases). Between the trimmed V and J ends, which lost 6 bases and 2 bases, there was a span of 17 bases. There are 14 residues in the CDR3. CDR1 SQVTM and CDR2 ANQGSEA come from the germline V gene. CDR3 residues: CSVNYRDPPYEQYF. CDR3 nucleotide sequence: TGCAGCGTCAACTACAGGGACCCCCCCTACGAGCAGTACTTC.

Remarks on this clone: This specimen includes other DNA sequences encoding the same CDR3. The chain carries TRBV30 and TRBJ1-2; D uncertain. V lost 0 bases, J lost 2 bases, and 7 bases lay in between. Germline-derived CDR1 and CDR2 are GTSNPN and SVGIG (reference sequence). This CDR3 is built from 13 residues. As DNA, the CDR3 is TGTGCCTGGAGTGTACTCAGGAACTATGGCTACACCTTC. Residues: CAWSVLRNYGYTF.

This chain links TRBV6-5 with TRBJ1-2, with TRBD1 as a possible D gene (6 bases). In germline, CDR1 is MNHEY, CDR2 SVGAGI. Trimming removed 5 bases from V and 8 bases from J, with 12 bases in between. The CDR3 length is 12 residues. DNA of the CDR3: TGTGCCAGCAGTCGTACAGGGCTGGGCTACACCTTC. Translating it yields CASSRTGLGYTF.

This clone was observed many times. Other DNA sequences in this specimen translate into the identical CDR3. This chain uses TRBV7-3 with TRBJ2-5; D remains unclear. The germline V and J ends were trimmed by 0 bases and 2 bases, with 4 bases remaining between them. The germline V gene has CDR1 SGHTA and CDR2 FQGTGA. This CDR3 is built from 13 residues. In nucleotides, the CDR3 is TGTGCCAGCAGCTTAACCATACAAGAGACCCAGTACTTC. This translates into CASSLTIQETQYF.

The chain combines TRBV5-1 with TRBJ1-1, with 11 bases identical to TRBD1. V shed 2 bases, J shed 5 bases, and the junction held 5 bases outside the gene matches. The CDR3 has 15 residues. The germline V gene has CDR1 SGHRS and CDR2 YFSETQ. In nucleotides, the CDR3 is TGCGCCAGCAGCTTCGGGACAGGGGGAGGTACTGAAGCTTTCTTT. It codes for CASSFGTGGGTEAFF.

This chain links TRBV6-1 with TRBJ2-7, with 10 bases lining up with TRBD2. V was pared by 3 bases and J by 4 bases, with 12 bases of the junction left unmatched. CDR3 size: 17 residues. Germline V lookup: CDR1 MNHNS, CDR2 SASEGT. DNA of the CDR3: TGTGCCAGCAGTGATGCGGTCAGCGGGAGGGCCGGGTACGAGCAGTACTTC. As protein: CASSDAVSGRAGYEQYF.

This sequence joins TRBV6-5 and TRBJ1-5, with 9 positions matching TRBD1. The CDR3 loop spans 14 amino acids. Trimming at V came to 5 bases and at J to 7 bases, leaving 6 bases not matched to a gene. Germline assignment: CDR1 MNHEY and CDR2 SVGAGI. The CDR3: CASSRRQGGQPQHF. CDR3 bases: TGTGCCAGCAGTAGAAGACAGGGGGGACAGCCCCAGCATTTT.

J is TRBJ1-4 and V is TRBV6-1, with D unclear. The CDR3 is made up of 16 amino acids. The germline gives CDR1 MNHNS, CDR2 SASEGT. V was clipped by 6 bases and J by 3 bases, with 17 bases between them. CDR3 coding DNA: TGTGCCAGCAGCGAACGATCCGGGTGGGCTAATGAAAAACTGTTTTTT. Translation: CASSERSGWANEKLFF.

As DNA, the CDR3 is TGTGCCAGCAGACTAGCGTACACAGATACGCAGTATTTT. This sequence encodes CASRLAYTDTQYF. The chain couples TRBV5-4 to TRBJ2-3; 7 positions match TRBD2. The germline gives CDR1 SGHNT, CDR2 YYREEE (reference sequence). The CDR3 loop spans 13 amino acids. The J segment lost 2 bases and the V segment lost 5 bases, leaving 2 bases of the junction unmatched.